This TCR beta chain came from a study of CD4 and CD8 cells across lung adenocarcinoma regions. The patients had localized lung adenocarcinoma, a non-small cell subtype. This clonotype came up a few times. TCRdb used MiXCR to reprocess the PCR reads, holding one entry per CDR3 protein. The data contain fewer than 25,000 distinct CDR3 sequences, about 50% of them singletons. CDR1 and CDR2 (germline): SGHTA, FQGNSA. V was clipped by 5 bases and J by 2 bases, with 6 bases between them. The CDR3 is 12 residues long. The receptor's source is a female donor with lung adenocarcinoma. The CD4 and CD8 labels of this study may be unreliable. The V call is TRBV7-2, the J call TRBJ2-5; D is uncertain. The sequencing sample was made of CD8+ T cells from the center of a lung tumor. This chain's CDR3 is CASSVLQETQYF. CDR3 coding DNA: TGTGCCAGCAGCGTTTTACAAGAGACCCAGTACTTC.